The 30 T cell receptor beta chains given below trace back to one sample, sequenced in a study of OX40 agonist ivuxolimab in advanced cancers. Assay used: immunoSEQ multiplex PCR; TCRdb lists only in-frame clones, some missing. The table has under 20,000 clones, approximately 84% seen once. The sample was CD4+ or CD8+ T cells sorted from blood, taken in a trial of the OX40 agonist ivuxolimab. The source is an adult with an advanced solid tumor such as melanoma, head and neck, liver or kidney cancer.

V and J are TRBV6-1 and TRBJ1-5, with 7 nucleotides matching TRBD1. Germline loops: CDR1 MNHNS, CDR2 SASEGT. The CDR3 totals 15 residues. V was clipped by 4 bases and J by 2 bases; unmatched bases: 5. The CDR3 is CASSGRQGGNQPQHF. The CDR3 DNA sequence: TGTGCCAGCAGTGGCAGACAGGGTGGCAATCAGCCCCAGCATTTT.

The V gene is TRBV5-4, the J gene TRBJ2-1; D may be TRBD2 (6 bases). Germline CDR1 and CDR2: SGHNT and YYREEE (reference sequence). Trimming removed 4 bases from V and 2 bases from J, with 13 bases in between. This CDR3 comprises 15 residues. The CDR3 coding sequence is TGTGCCAGCAGCGGTGATAGCGGACCCTACAATGAGCAGTTCTTC. Protein: CASSGDSGPYNEQFF.

The chain links TRBV28 to TRBJ1-5; D ambiguous. V gave up 2 bases and J gave up 11 bases, with 16 bases separating them. The CDR3 contains 14 residues. CDR1 and CDR2 (germline): MDHEN, SYDVKM. For the CDR3, the DNA is TGTGCCAGCAGTTTAGGAGGCTCCCTCGGGGCCCAGCATTTT. It encodes CASSLGGSLGAQHF.

This rearrangement joins TRBV6-5 to TRBJ1-1, with TRBD1 identical over 11 bases. Germline CDR1 and CDR2: MNHEY and SVGAGI. The V segment lost 6 bases and the J segment 5 bases; nucleotides outside the gene matches: 8. The CDR3 sequence is 15 residues long. The CDR3 DNA reads TGTGCCAGCAGCCTCAGGGACAGGGGGATTACTGAAGCTTTCTTT. Residues: CASSLRDRGITEAFF.

This sequence joins TRBV5-4 and TRBJ2-2; 7 nucleotides line up with TRBD2. In germline, CDR1 is SGHNT, CDR2 YYREEE (reference sequence). This CDR3 contains 15 residues. The V and J ends lost 0 bases and 6 bases, in that order; junction bases with no gene match: 5. CDR3 DNA sequence: TGTGCCAGCAGCTTGGTTGCGGGAGACTCCGGGGAGCTGTTTTTT. This encodes CASSLVAGDSGELFF. Full variable domain (outside the CDR3, taken from reference TRBV5-4 and TRBJ2-2): ETGVTQSPTHLIKTRGQQVTLRCSSQSGHNTVSWYQQALGQGPQFIFQYYREEENGRGNFPPRFSGLQFPNYSSELNVNALELDDSALYLCASSLVAGDSGELFFGEGSRLTVL.

The chain uses TRBV2 and TRBJ2-2, with TRBD1 matching over 8 bases. Germline-derived CDR1 and CDR2 are SNHLY and FYNNEI. The junction had 0 bases not matched to a gene; V was cut back by 3 bases and J by 6 bases. The CDR3 loop spans 13 amino acids. The CDR3 coding sequence is TGTGCCAGCAGTGACAGGGGGCCCGGGGAGCTGTTTTTT. Its protein is CASSDRGPGELFF.

The rearrangement links TRBV21-1 to TRBJ1-3; the table's D call, TRBD1, was not checked against the DNA. TRBV21-1 is given as a pseudogene. The CDR3 extends over 18 amino acids. The CDR3 nucleotides read TGTGCCAGCAGCAAATCGGCAGGGGGTTCCAACTCTGGAAACACCATATATTTT. Amino acid sequence: CASSKSAGGSNSGNTIYF.

J is TRBJ2-3 and V is TRBV7-2; TRBD1 or TRBD2 may be the D gene (7 bases each). The CDR3 runs 15 residues. CDR1 is SGHTA and CDR2 is FQGNSA in the germline V gene. The V end was cut by 5 bases, the J end by 5 bases, with 17 bases between. This chain's CDR3 is CASSDQGGIGDTQYF. In DNA form, the CDR3 reads TGTGCCAGCAGCGACCAGGGGGGGATCGGAGATACGCAGTATTTT.

This chain uses TRBV5-6 with TRBJ2-2, with TRBD2 as a possible D gene (6 bases). From germline, CDR1 is SGHDT and CDR2 YYEEEE. This CDR3 has 15 amino acids. V gave up 2 bases and J gave up 4 bases, with 12 bases separating them. The CDR3 spells CASSLGGIGTGELFF. CDR3 nucleotides: TGTGCCAGCAGCTTAGGAGGGATAGGCACCGGGGAGCTGTTTTTT.

V usage is TRBV18 and J usage is TRBJ1-5; 9 bases agree with TRBD1. The trim removed 6 bases at V and 7 bases at J, leaving 10 bases unmatched. Germline loops: CDR1 KGHSH, CDR2 LQKENI. This CDR3 is 15 amino acids long. The CDR3 nucleotides are TGTGCCAGCTCCCGGGGACAGGGTGGAGGACAGCCCCAGCATTTT. Translating it yields CASSRGQGGGQPQHF. Using reference TRBV18 and TRBJ1-5 for the parts outside the CDR3, the full variable domain is NAGVMQNPRHLVRRRGQEARLRCSPMKGHSHVYWYRQLPEEGLKFMVYLQKENIIDESGMPKERFSAEFPKEGPSILRIQQVVRGDSAAYFCASSRGQGGGQPQHFGDGTRLSIL.

This clone was seen a few times. The V and J genes are TRBV7-2 and TRBJ2-3; 10 nucleotides match TRBD1. The germline V gene encodes CDR1 SGHTA and CDR2 FQGNSA. The J segment lost 1 base and the V segment lost 6 bases, leaving 4 bases of the junction unmatched. The CDR3 is 15 residues long. The DNA of the CDR3 is TGTGCCAGCAGACCCGGGACAGGGGGCACAGATACGCAGTATTTT. It translates to CASRPGTGGTDTQYF. The full variable domain, completed using reference TRBV7-2 and TRBJ2-3, is GAGVSQSPSNKVTEKGKDVELRCDPISGHTALYWYRQSLGQGLEFLIYFQGNSAPDKSGLPSDRFSAERTGGSVSTLTIQRTQQEDSAVYLCASRPGTGGTDTQYFGPGTRLTVL.

The V gene is TRBV5-6, the J gene TRBJ2-7, with 8 bases lining up with TRBD1. V was clipped by 0 bases and J by 5 bases; unmatched bases: 10. CDR1 is SGHDT and CDR2 is YYEEEE in the germline V gene. This CDR3 comprises 16 residues. CDR3 region: CASSLAAGQGADEQYF. CDR3 coding DNA: TGTGCCAGCAGCTTGGCCGCCGGGCAGGGGGCCGACGAGCAGTACTTC.

This chain connects TRBV6-6 to TRBJ1-2, with D perhaps matching TRBD1 (5 bases). CDR3 length equals 13 residues. Germline CDR1 is MNHNY and CDR2 is SVGAGI (reference sequence). The V gene lost 5 bases and the J gene lost 5 bases, with 12 bases spanning the gap. The CDR3 sequence: CASSPDRGYGYTF. DNA for the CDR3: TGTGCCAGCAGTCCCGACAGAGGATATGGCTACACCTTC.

J is TRBJ2-5 and V is TRBV14; TRBD1 matches at 7 bases. Germline CDR1 and CDR2: SGHDN and FVKESK. With 1 base clipped from V and 5 bases from J, the junction kept 22 bases outside the gene matches. This CDR3 has 20 residues. CDR3 sequence (DNA): TGTGCCAGCAGCCAAGGTCGAAGGTTTTGGGGACAGCACCCCGGGGAGACCCAGTACTTC. Its protein is CASSQGRRFWGQHPGETQYF.

The chain combines TRBV14 with TRBJ2-3; 11 nucleotides agree with TRBD2. CDR3 length: 15 residues. The J segment lost 4 bases and the V segment lost 4 bases, leaving 4 bases of the junction unmatched. The V gene's germline CDR1 is SGHDN and CDR2 FVKESK. CDR3 nucleotides: TGTGCCAGCAGCCCCCCGGGACTAGCGGCAGATACGCAGTATTTT. It codes for CASSPPGLAADTQYF.

The chain recombines TRBV5-1 with TRBJ2-7; D perhaps matches TRBD1 (6 bases). The CDR3 runs 14 residues. V lost 0 bases and J 2 bases, leaving 9 bases between the germline ends. CDR1 is SGHRS, CDR2 YFSETQ, per germline. The CDR3 loop is CASSLAAGAYEQYF. The CDR3, as DNA: TGCGCCAGCAGCTTGGCAGCAGGGGCCTACGAGCAGTACTTC. The entire variable domain, with the rest obtained from reference TRBV5-1 and TRBJ2-7, is as follows: KAGVTQTPRYLIKTRGQQVTLSCSPISGHRSVSWYQQTPGQGLQFLFEYFSETQRNKGNFPGRFSGRQFSNSRSEMNVSTLELGDSALYLCASSLAAGAYEQYFGPGTRLTVT.

This sequence joins TRBV5-1 and TRBJ2-4, with TRBD2 identical over 14 bases. CDR3 size: 16 residues. V dropped 4 bases and J dropped 8; count of bases not matched to a gene: 8. Germline assignment: CDR1 SGHRS and CDR2 YFSETQ. CDR3 protein: CASSPGLAGGLDIQYF. As DNA, the CDR3 is TGCGCCAGCAGCCCCGGACTAGCGGGAGGCCTTGACATTCAGTACTTC.

The chain uses TRBV29-1 and TRBJ1-2; TRBD1 might be the D (6 bases). V lost 6 bases and J 5 bases, leaving 19 bases between the germline ends. The germline CDR1 and CDR2 sequences are SQVTM and ANQGSEA. This CDR3 region has 14 residues. Here the CDR3 DNA reads TGCAGCGTCCTAAGGCAGGGGATGAGATATGGCTACACCTTC. Residues: CSVLRQGMRYGYTF.

This chain joins TRBV11-2 and TRBJ2-5, with a weak D call TRBD1 (6 bases). Trimming stripped 1 base from V and 11 bases from J, with 17 bases between. Germline CDR1 and CDR2: SGHAT and FQNNGV. The CDR3 extends over 14 amino acids. DNA of the CDR3: TGTGCCAGCAGCTTAGGAGGGGGAAACTGGGAGCAGTACTTC. Translated, it gives CASSLGGGNWEQYF. The variable domain in full, with the rest retrieved from reference TRBV11-2 and TRBJ2-5, is EAGVAQSPRYKIIEKRQSVAFWCNPISGHATLYWYQQILGQGPKLLIQFQNNGVVDDSQLPKDRFSAERLKGVDSTLKIQPAKLEDSAVYLCASSLGGGNWEQYFGPGTRLLVL.

This clone has just one count. V usage is TRBV11-2 and J usage is TRBJ2-7; possibly TRBD1 or TRBD2 for D (5 bases each). This CDR3 has 14 residues. Germline V CDR1 and CDR2: SGHAT, FQNNGV. V lost 0 bases, J lost 6 bases, and 12 bases lay in between. Here the CDR3 DNA reads TGTGCCAGCAGCTTAGAGTCCGGGGCTGGCGAGCAGTACTTC. Its translation is CASSLESGAGEQYF.

This clone was found a few times. CDR3 bases: TGTGCCAGCAGTTTATTAGACCCGGGACAGAAGTATGGCTACACCTTC. Amino acid sequence: CASSLLDPGQKYGYTF. This chain joins TRBV28 and TRBJ1-2; 7 bases are shared with TRBD1. This CDR3 contains 16 residues. Germline V CDR1 and CDR2: MDHEN, SYDVKM. Trimming at V came to 1 base and at J to 5 bases, leaving 10 bases not matched to a gene.

This clone was seen once. The gene calls are TRBV10-3 and TRBJ2-2, with 13 positions matching TRBD2. The CDR3 length is 14 residues. Germline V gene sequence: CDR1 ENHRY, CDR2 SYGVKD. V lost 4 bases to trimming and J lost 7 bases; unmatched junction nucleotides: 0. The CDR3 reads CAISGTSGSGELFF. The CDR3 DNA is TGTGCCATCAGTGGGACTAGCGGGAGCGGGGAGCTGTTTTTT.

The chain employs TRBV27 and TRBJ1-5; TRBD1 might be the D (5 bases). V lost 8 bases to trimming and J lost 4 bases, with 9 bases between them. Germline V gene lookup returns CDR1 MNHEY and CDR2 SMNVEV (reference sequence). The CDR3 runs to 12 residues. The CDR3: CASGRGNQPQHF. The CDR3, as DNA: TGTGCCAGCGGGCGGGGGAATCAGCCCCAGCATTTT.

V usage is TRBV4-3 and J usage is TRBJ2-1, with D perhaps TRBD2 (6 bases). V was clipped by 0 bases and J by 7 bases, with 16 bases between them. CDR3 length equals 16 residues. Germline lookup yields CDR1 LGHNA and CDR2 YSLEER. The CDR3 loop reads CASSQDHVSGGNEQFF. CDR3 nucleotide sequence: TGCGCCAGCAGCCAAGACCATGTATCCGGAGGGAATGAGCAGTTCTTC.

This clone was seen just once. The chain has TRBV28 and TRBJ2-5; D unclear. CDR3 size: 11 residues. Germline V gene data show CDR1 as MDHEN and CDR2 as SYDVKM. Trimming pared 6 bases from V and 3 bases from J, leaving 5 bases between. The CDR3 reads CASSLEETQYF. The CDR3 DNA reads as TGTGCCAGCAGCCTCGAAGAGACCCAGTACTTC.

This rearrangement joins TRBV18 to TRBJ2-4, with D perhaps TRBD1 or TRBD2 (5 bases each). Trimming took off 5 bases at V and 1 base at J, with 9 bases between the two ends. The CDR3 is 14 amino acids. CDR1 KGHSH and CDR2 LQKENI come from the germline V gene. The CDR3 loop is CASSEGSAKNIQYF. The DNA for the CDR3 is TGTGCCAGCTCAGAGGGGAGCGCCAAAAACATTCAGTACTTC.

This rearrangement joins TRBV5-1 to TRBJ2-5, with D possibly TRBD1 on 6 matching bases. Gene TRBJ2-7 matches the end of the DNA better, so the J call may be wrong. The CDR3 consists of 15 residues. Germline V lookup: CDR1 SGHRS, CDR2 YFSETQ. The CDR3 loop is CASYPGHLSSYEQYF. CDR3 sequence (DNA): TGCGCCAGCTACCCGGGACACTTGAGCTCCTACGAGCAGTACTTC.

This clone was counted a single time. The V gene is TRBV2, the J gene TRBJ2-7; D may correspond to TRBD1 or TRBD2 (5 bases each). The germline V and J ends were trimmed by 6 bases and 1 base, with 16 bases remaining between them. The CDR3 is 15 amino acids. Germline V gene sequence: CDR1 SNHLY, CDR2 FYNNEI. CDR3 sequence reads: CASSLGPRGSYEQYF. The DNA of the CDR3 is TGTGCCAGCAGCCTAGGCCCGAGGGGTTCCTACGAGCAGTACTTC.

Only a few counts were recorded for this clone. V gene TRBV14 combines with J gene TRBJ2-7, with D perhaps TRBD1 (6 bases). V was shortened by 0 bases and J by 0 bases, with 12 bases between the two germline ends. There are 16 residues in the CDR3. Germline-derived CDR1 and CDR2 are SGHDN and FVKESK. The CDR3 loop reads CASSQDWQGSSYEQYF. CDR3 DNA: TGTGCCAGCAGCCAAGATTGGCAGGGGAGCTCCTACGAGCAGTACTTC.

CDR3: CASSMFGSISNQPQHF. The CDR3 coding sequence is TGTGCCAGTAGTATGTTTGGGTCTATCAGCAATCAGCCCCAGCATTTT. V usage is TRBV19 and J usage is TRBJ1-5; D is ambiguous. Germline CDR1 LNHDA, CDR2 SQIVND (reference sequence). The germline V and J ends were trimmed by 3 bases and 1 base, with 13 bases remaining between them. This CDR3 has 16 amino acids.